This paragraph covers one T cell receptor beta chain sequence. Its antigen is not known. This CDR3 comprises 15 residues. The V end lost 4 bases, the J end lost 0 bases, and 11 bases lay between the germline ends. The germline V gene has CDR1 SGHDT and CDR2 YYEEEE. This record comes from a study of cytomegalovirus exposure and HLA in healthy donors. On the study more broadly: Caucasian-associated ancestry cluster membership applied to about 80% of several hundred genotyped donors.

PCR involved 60 Vbeta and 13 Jbeta primers. Method: immunoSEQ multiplex PCR; TCRdb's copy keeps in-frame clones and lacks some. This sample's table reports 100,000 to 150,000 clones. Whole-study results and caveats: Several of the most significant clusters appeared linked to common viral pathogens, based on a later analysis. 87-base-pair reads could not separate some V segments, including TRBV6-2 and TRBV6-3. Clonal expansion, a later analysis showed, was greater in HLA-associated TCR beta chains than in equally common others.

The sample taken for sequencing was PBMCs. The rearrangement uses TRBV5-6 and TRBJ2-1; maybe TRBD2 (6 bases). This TCR was recovered from a man aged 35 to 55 in good health and CMV-seronegative. CDR3 in DNA: TGTGCCAGCAGCGAGGGACTCAGCTCCTACAATGAGCAGTTCTTC. Its protein is CASSEGLSSYNEQFF.